The rows below give T cell receptor beta chains drawn from one sample of a study of T cells in Graves' hyperthyroidism and ophthalmopathy. TCRdb itself ran the multiplex PCR reads through MiXCR, one entry per CDR3 protein. The top ten clones hold under 20% of a sample with 460,000 or so distinct CDR3 sequences, approximately 14% of them seen once. The sequenced sample consisted of blood. The receptors come from a woman between 18 and 29 years old with Graves' hyperthyroidism. The conserved cysteine and the conserved F or W are not part of the CDR3 here. Each record gives: V gene, CDR3 length, CDR3 protein.

>TRBV14|12
ASSQVGGVYGYT
>TRBV5-5|12
ASSSTGNDYGYT
>TRBV18|12
ASSPRAGPDTQY
>TRBV7-9|14
ASSPPGLAGVYEQY
>TRBV18|12
ASSPDRPFYGYT
>TRBV7-8|14
ASSSTGTGVNSPLH
>TRBV19|12
ASSMLRNTDTQY
>TRBV20-1|12
SAPRRRANTEAF
>TRBV11-3|15
ASSFGGFGPDNNEQF
>TRBV29-1|11
SVDSSGSYEQY
>TRBV11-2|12
ASSLTLTGYEQF
>TRBV12-3/TRBV12-4|12
ASSLNIAGNTIY
>TRBV12-3/TRBV12-4|11
ASSPGQDNEQF
>TRBV6-1|17
ASSPSGTGVFIGNQPQH
>TRBV12-3/TRBV12-4|12
ASSPGGSATEAF
>TRBV7-9|11
ASSLGGGRGYT
>TRBV29-1|11
SAKGRQTGELF
>TRBV4-1|12
ASSHIRDQETQY
>TRBV6-1|15
ASSSSSGRAPKNIQY
>TRBV20-1|14
SATPLAGGSTDTQY
>TRBV5-1|14
ASSLERTGANYSYT
>TRBV10-3|13
AISESHLPLGGYT
>TRBV19|12
ASSNRPHNSPLH
>TRBV11-2|11
ASSLATRSGYT
>TRBV20-1|12
SALVLGVGNEQF
>TRBV6-1|13
ASSPRLAREETQY
>TRBV6-1|13
ASRTGTGAGNTIY
>TRBV3-1|13
ASSQLGDVYNEQF
>TRBV2|10
ASSELGNTIY
>TRBV7-8|10
ASRQGGGEQY
>TRBV12-3/TRBV12-4|13
ASILGGLAAGTQY
>TRBV12-3/TRBV12-4|12
ASSFGREVDTQY
>TRBV6-1|10
ASRMTENIQY
>TRBV30|14
AWSAPTARVYNEQF
>TRBV25-1|9
ASSTLAEQF
>TRBV11-3|11
ASRKTANTEAF
>TRBV18|13
ASSRQGASTDTQY
>TRBV7-3|16
ASSFLAVAGGSYNEQF
>TRBV29-1|7
SVDFEQF
>TRBV10-3|13
AIATGEGMNTEAF
>TRBV29-1|14
SVESGLAGAPREQF
>TRBV5-1|15
ASSLRQATLSGNTIY
>TRBV10-3|12
AISATGGPETQY
>TRBV18|12
ASSPFYGDTEAF
>TRBV12-3/TRBV12-4|14
ASSPIDRGGDGELF
>TRBV11-2|12
ASAPDRADQPQH
>TRBV3-1|14
ASSQAMLGREFEQY
>TRBV5-5|13
ASSPSRGSNQPQH
>TRBV13|11
ASSGGKSNEQF
>TRBV12-3/TRBV12-4|13
ASTPGGDLNQPQH
>TRBV12-3/TRBV12-4|13
ASSFGTGGNTEAF
>TRBV3-1|14
ASSHAGVRGAAGYT
>TRBV18|13
ASSPRFQMNTETF
>TRBV5-1|11
ASSSGIRNEQF
>TRBV6-1|12
ASNLAGSYNEQF
>TRBV19|13
ASSSSGGVYNEQF
>TRBV12-3/TRBV12-4|13
ASQRLAGDGYEQY
>TRBV28|13
ATSSRPGGSGELF
>TRBV12-3/TRBV12-4|12
ASRLTGGNTEAF
>TRBV28|13
ASSQLAGAFNEQF